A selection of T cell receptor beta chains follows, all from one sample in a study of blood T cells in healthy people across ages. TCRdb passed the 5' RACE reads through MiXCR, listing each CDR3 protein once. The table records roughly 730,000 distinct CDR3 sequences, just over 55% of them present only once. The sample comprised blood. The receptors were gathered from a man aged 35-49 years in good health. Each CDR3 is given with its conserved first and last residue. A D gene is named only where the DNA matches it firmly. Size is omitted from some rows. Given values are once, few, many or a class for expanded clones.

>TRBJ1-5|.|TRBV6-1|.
TGTGCCAGCAGTGAGCGGATTGAACAGCCCCAGCATTTT
CASSERIEQPQHF
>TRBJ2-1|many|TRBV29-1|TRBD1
TGCAGCGTGTGGACAGGGAACAATGAGCAGTTCTTC
CSVWTGNNEQFF
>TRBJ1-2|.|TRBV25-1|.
TGTACCAGCAGTGAATTACCAGGGAGACATGGCTACACCTTC
CTSSELPGRHGYTF
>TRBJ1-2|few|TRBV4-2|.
TGTGCCAGCAGCCAAGAGGACGGAGCGCCTAACTATGGCTACACCTTC
CASSQEDGAPNYGYTF
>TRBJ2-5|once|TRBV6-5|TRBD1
TGTGCCAGCAGTTTCCCTAGGACAGGGGGCGGGGGGACCCAGTACTTC
CASSFPRTGGGGTQYF
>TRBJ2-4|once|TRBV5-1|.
TGCGCCAGCAGCTTCACCCCAAGGGGGGGTGGGATGTCCAAAAACATTCAGTACTTC
CASSFTPRGGGMSKNIQYF
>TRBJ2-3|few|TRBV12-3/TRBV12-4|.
TGTGCCAGCAGTATCGTTCGGGCAGATACGCAGTATTTT
CASSIVRADTQYF
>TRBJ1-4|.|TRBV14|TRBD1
TGTGCCAGCAGCCCCCCGACAGGGTGGAATGAAAAACTGTTTTTT
CASSPPTGWNEKLFF
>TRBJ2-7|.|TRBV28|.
TGTGCCAGCAGTATTGGATACTCCTACGAGCAGTACTTC
CASSIGYSYEQYF
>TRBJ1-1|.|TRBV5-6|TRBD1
TGTGCCAGCAGTCAACGGACAGGGTCGGGCACTGAAGCTTTCTTT
CASSQRTGSGTEAFF
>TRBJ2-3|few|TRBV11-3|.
TGTGCCAGCAGCACAAGACAGAGATCGGGCACAGATACGCAGTATTTT
CASSTRQRSGTDTQYF
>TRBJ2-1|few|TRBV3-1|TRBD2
TGTGCCAGCAGCCAGGGACTAGCGGGAGCCGGCAACAATGAGCAGTTCTTC
CASSQGLAGAGNNEQFF
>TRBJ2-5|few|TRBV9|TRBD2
TGTGCCAGCAGCGGAGCATTAGGGACTAGCGCACAAGAGACCCAGTACTTC
CASSGALGTSAQETQYF
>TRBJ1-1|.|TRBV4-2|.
TGTGCCAGCAGCCAAGCAGGGATGAGCCCTGAAGCTTTCTTT
CASSQAGMSPEAFF
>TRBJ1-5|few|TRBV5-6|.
TGTGCCAGCAGCTTGGCTGCGGGGCAGGGAATTCAGCCCCAGCATTTT
CASSLAAGQGIQPQHF
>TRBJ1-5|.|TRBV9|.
TGTGCCAGCAGCGTAGGGTATTTAGGTCAGCCCCAGCATTTT
CASSVGYLGQPQHF
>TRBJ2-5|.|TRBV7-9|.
TGTGCCAGCAGCTTAACCATAGTACGAGCAGAGACCCAGTACTTC
CASSLTIVRAETQYF
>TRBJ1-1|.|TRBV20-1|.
TGCAGTGCTCTACGGACTGAAGCTTTCTTT
CSALRTEAFF
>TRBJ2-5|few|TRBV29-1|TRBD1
TGCAGCGTTCCCAACAGGGGGCATGGGGAGACCCAGTACTTC
CSVPNRGHGETQYF
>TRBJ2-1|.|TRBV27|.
TGTGCCAGCACGGTCGGGGTTAGCGGCGATAATGAGCAGTTCTTC
CASTVGVSGDNEQFF
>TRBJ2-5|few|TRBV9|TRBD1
TGTGCCAGCAGCGTTAGACAGGGGACGGGAGAGACCCAGTACTTC
CASSVRQGTGETQYF
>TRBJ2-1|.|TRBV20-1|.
TGCAGTGTTCATAGCGCATACAATGAGCAGTTCTTC
CSVHSAYNEQFF
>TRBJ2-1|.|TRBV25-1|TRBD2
TGTGCCAGCAGTGAATATCTTAGCGGGAGGGGCAATGAGCAGTTCTTC
CASSEYLSGRGNEQFF
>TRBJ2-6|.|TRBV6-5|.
TGTGCCAGCAGTTACTCGTTAACAGGGAGCTCTGGGGCCAACGTCCTGACTTTC
CASSYSLTGSSGANVLTF
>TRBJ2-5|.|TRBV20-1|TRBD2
TGCAGTGCGGGGGTCTATAGCGGGGCCAGCTCCTACAATGAGCAGTACTTC
CSAGVYSGASSYNEQYF
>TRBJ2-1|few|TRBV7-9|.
TGTGCCAGCAGCACCCCCTTGGGGGAGAGGAGTGAGCAGTTCTTC
CASSTPLGERSEQFF
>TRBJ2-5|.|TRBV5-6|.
TGTGCCAGCAGCTTGGGAAGGTGGCCGATACAAGAGACCCAGTACTTC
CASSLGRWPIQETQYF
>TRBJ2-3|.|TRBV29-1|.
TGCAGCGTTATCTCAGCTAGCACAGATACGCAGTATTTT
CSVISASTDTQYF
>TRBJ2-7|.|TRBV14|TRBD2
TGTGCCAGCAGCCAAGTCCCCATTAGCGGGAATGAGCAGTACTTC
CASSQVPISGNEQYF
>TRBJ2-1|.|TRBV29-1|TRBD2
TGCAGCGTTCAAGCGGGAGGGCCTTGGAATGAGCAGTTCTTC
CSVQAGGPWNEQFF
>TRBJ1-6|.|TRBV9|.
TGTGCCAGCAGCGGTCAAGGGGGGAACGATAATTCACCCCTCCACTTT
CASSGQGGNDNSPLHF
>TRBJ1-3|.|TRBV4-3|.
TGCGCCAGCAGCCAAGATTGGCTCGACAGCGGAAACACCATATATTTT
CASSQDWLDSGNTIYF
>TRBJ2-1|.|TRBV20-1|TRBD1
TGCAGTGCTAGATCCATGAGACAGGGGGCAGGTAATGAGCAGTTCTTC
CSARSMRQGAGNEQFF
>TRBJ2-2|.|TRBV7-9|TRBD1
TGTGCCAGCAGCTCAAACAGGGGGCAGAACACCGGGGAGCTGTTTTTT
CASSSNRGQNTGELFF
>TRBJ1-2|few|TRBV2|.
TGTGCCAGCAGTGAAGGCAGGGCTAACTATGGCTACACCTTC
CASSEGRANYGYTF
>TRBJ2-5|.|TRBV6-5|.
TGTGCCAGTCAGGATGGGGCGGACAAAGAGACCCAGTACTTC
CASQDGADKETQYF
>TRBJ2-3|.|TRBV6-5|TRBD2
TGTGCCAGCAGTTACGAGCCTGGCGGGAGTGTAACAGATACGCAGTATTTT
CASSYEPGGSVTDTQYF
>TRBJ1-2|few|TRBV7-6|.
TGTGCCAGCAGCTTAGCGTCCTTCCAGGGAGGCTACACCTTC
CASSLASFQGGYTF
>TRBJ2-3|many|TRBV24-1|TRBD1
TGTGCCACCAGTGTAACAGGGGAAACAGATACGCAGTATTTT
CATSVTGETDTQYF
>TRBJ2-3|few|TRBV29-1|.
TGCAGCGTATTCTTTGCAGATACGCAGTATTTT
CSVFFADTQYF